This paragraph covers one T cell receptor beta chain sequence. Its target is not known. The data derive from a study of post-analysis software for immune sequencing data. Study information: The study covered relapsing-remitting, secondary progressive and progressive-relapsing courses of multiple sclerosis. Study-level results: Same-batch preparations were strongly co-clustered by F measure. Controls' normalized Chao1 diversity significantly exceeded that of multiple sclerosis patients. Controls had lower frequencies than patients of 4 or 5 TRBV segments, which included TRBV5-6, TRBV5-1 and TRBV20-1.

Germline CDR1 and CDR2: SGHRS and YFSETQ. This CDR3 comprises 13 residues. V shed 4 bases and J shed 2 bases, with 9 bases lying between them. cDNA libraries of TCR beta carried unique molecular identifiers. When roughly 1 to 10 million T cells were used, they gave hundreds of thousands of cDNA molecules. TCRdb reprocessed the PCR reads via MiXCR and lists one record per CDR3 protein. Seen here are approximately 660,000 distinct CDR3 sequences, roughly three fifths observed once, and the top ten hold 11%. The clonotype was recovered from a girl aged 2 to 9 with multiple sclerosis. J is TRBJ1-2 and V is TRBV5-1; D remains ambiguous. The sequencing sample was made of blood. The CDR3 spells CASSADLNYGYTF. In nucleotides, the CDR3 is TGCGCCAGCAGCGCGGACCTGAACTATGGCTACACCTTC.